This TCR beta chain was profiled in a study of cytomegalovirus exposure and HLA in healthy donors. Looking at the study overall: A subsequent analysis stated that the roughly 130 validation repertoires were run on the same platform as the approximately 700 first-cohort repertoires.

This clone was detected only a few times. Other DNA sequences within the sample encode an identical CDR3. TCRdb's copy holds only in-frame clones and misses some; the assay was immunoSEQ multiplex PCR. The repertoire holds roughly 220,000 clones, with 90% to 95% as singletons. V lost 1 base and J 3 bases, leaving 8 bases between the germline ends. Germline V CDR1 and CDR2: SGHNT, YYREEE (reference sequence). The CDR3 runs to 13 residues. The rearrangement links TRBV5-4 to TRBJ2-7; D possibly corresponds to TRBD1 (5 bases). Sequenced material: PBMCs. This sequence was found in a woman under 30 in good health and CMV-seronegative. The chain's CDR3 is CASSLSGHYEQYF. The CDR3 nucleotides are TGTGCCAGCAGCTTGTCCGGACACTACGAGCAGTACTTC.